A selection of T cell receptor beta chains follows, all from one sample in a study of blood T cell repertoires in COVID-19. Produced via immunoSEQ multiplex PCR; TCRdb's table is partial and in-frame only. Of tens of thousands of clones in the sample, 75% to 85% are singletons; the top ten hold 15% to 20%. Sequenced material: peripheral blood. The receptor set was obtained from an older man who had recovered from COVID-19. The conserved cysteine and the conserved F or W are not part of the CDR3 here.

j_call v_call cdr3_aa
TRBJ2-7 TRBV5-6 ASSKITGTGGYEQY
TRBJ2-7 TRBV5-4 ASSWGSTGSNSGQY
TRBJ2-5 TRBV19 ASSRQDNQETQY
TRBJ2-5 TRBV5-1 ASRHGEARETQY
TRBJ2-7 TRBV7-2 ASSQGGVLGLRNEQY
TRBJ1-5 TRBV7-8 ASSPRTGDRDQPQH
TRBJ2-1 TRBV5-1 ASSLNLAGGPDNEQF
TRBJ2-7 TRBV10-3 AISGTGGTYEQY
TRBJ1-5 TRBV27 ASSFSGRGINQPQH
TRBJ2-7 TRBV20-1 SASVQGLAYEQY
TRBJ2-2 TRBV7-9 ASSQGTRAIGELF
TRBJ1-6 TRBV19 ASSPRTGAYNSPLH
TRBJ1-4 TRBV28 ASSLGGTNEKLF
TRBJ2-1 TRBV3-1/TRBV3-2 ASSQQTSQTEQF
TRBJ2-3 TRBV3-1/TRBV3-2 ASSQEGGTDTQY
TRBJ2-1 TRBV5-1 ASTSPGMSSYNEQF
TRBJ2-2 TRBV19 ASNRQGAINTGELF
TRBJ2-1 TRBV4-3 ASSQQLAGVYNEQF
TRBJ1-2 TRBV5-6 ASSLEGGWGHT
TRBJ1-2 TRBV7-9 ASSSVHRSNYGYT
TRBJ1-5 TRBV21-1 ASRDRDRLYSNQPQH
TRBJ2-4 TRBV7-2 ASSLATSGRARY
TRBJ2-1 TRBV11-2 ASSSSGWYNEQF
TRBJ1-3 TRBV5-1 ASSPLYRGSADTIY
TRBJ2-1 TRBV10-3 AISVLAGPYNEQF
TRBJ2-4 TRBV27 ASSLTDAGKNIQY
TRBJ2-5 TRBV7-9 ASSPGTTSETQY
TRBJ2-5 TRBV4-3 ASSQDRLAEQETQY
TRBJ2-7 TRBV2 ASSEGWGGEQY
TRBJ1-2 TRBV18 ASSQTDRTGGGYT
TRBJ1-6 TRBV6-4 ASQLRDIKNSPLH
TRBJ1-2 TRBV5-5 ASSLGGYGYT
TRBJ2-7 TRBV11-2 ASSQGQGADYEQY
TRBJ1-2 TRBV18 ASSPNEVVDGYT
TRBJ2-5 TRBV7-2 ASSFPGETQY
TRBJ1-2 TRBV9 ASSVSGQGASNYGYT
TRBJ2-2 TRBV9 ASSLIQDTGELF
TRBJ2-3 TRBV11-3 ASSSRRGATDTQY
TRBJ2-5 TRBV24-1 ATSEPGLAGGETQY
TRBJ1-1 TRBV6-5 ASSRGGTEAF